This T cell receptor beta chain was observed in a study of shared clonotypes between healthy human individuals. Some clones are missing from TCRdb's copy, which holds only in-frame ones; the method was immunoSEQ multiplex PCR. The sample shows about 2 million clones, 90% to 95% of them seen only once. The CDR3 covers 14 residues. Germline lookup yields CDR1 MNHEY and CDR2 SMNVEV (reference sequence). J lost 3 bases, V lost 4 bases, and 1 base had no gene match. General study points: In the sorted subsets, rarefaction showed sequencing was incomplete despite large depth. In having few donors, the study represented limited genetic and exposure-history diversity.

Worth noting for this clone: As yet, its antigen is unknown.

Sequenced material: naive CD4+ T cells sorted from blood. As to subset: CD45RA+ positively selected. This TCR came from a man between 18 and 35 years old in good health. V is TRBV27 and J is TRBJ1-5, with 9 bases identical to TRBD1. In nucleotides, the CDR3 is TGTGCCAGCAGTTGGGACAGGGACAATCAGCCCCAGCATTTT. It codes for CASSWDRDNQPQHF.